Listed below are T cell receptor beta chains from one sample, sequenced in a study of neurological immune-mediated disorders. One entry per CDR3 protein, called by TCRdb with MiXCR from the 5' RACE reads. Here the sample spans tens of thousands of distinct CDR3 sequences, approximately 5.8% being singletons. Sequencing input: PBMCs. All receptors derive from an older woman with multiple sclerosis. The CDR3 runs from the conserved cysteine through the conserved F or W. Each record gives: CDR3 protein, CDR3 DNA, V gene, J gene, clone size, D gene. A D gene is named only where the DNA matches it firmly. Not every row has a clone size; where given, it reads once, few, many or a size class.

CDR3: CASSVGAAGGSYEQYF; DNA: TGTGCCAGCAGCGTAGGAGCGGCAGGGGGGTCCTACGAGCAGTACTTC; V: TRBV9; J: TRBJ2-7; size: many; D: NA
CDR3: CASSLQPYNEQFF; DNA: TGTGCCAGCAGCTTACAGCCCTACAATGAGCAGTTCTTC; V: TRBV11-1; J: TRBJ2-1; size: many; D: NA
CDR3: CASSLKGTHYGYTF; DNA: TGTGCCAGCAGCTTGAAAGGGACACACTATGGCTACACCTTC; V: TRBV7-8; J: TRBJ1-2; size: many; D: NA
CDR3: CASSFPLPGQVRETQYF; DNA: TGTGCCAGCAGCTTCCCCCTACCTGGACAGGTCCGAGAGACCCAGTACTTC; V: TRBV5-4; J: TRBJ2-5; size: many; D: TRBD1
CDR3: CSARSTGDRTEAFF; DNA: TGCAGTGCTAGATCGACAGGGGATCGGACTGAAGCTTTCTTT; V: TRBV20-1; J: TRBJ1-1; size: many; D: TRBD1
CDR3: CASSLGTLNTGELFF; DNA: TGCGCCAGCAGCTTGGGGACACTGAACACCGGGGAGCTGTTTTTT; V: TRBV5-1; J: TRBJ2-2; size: many; D: NA
CDR3: CASSINRGLNQPQHF; DNA: TGTGCCAGCAGTATCAACAGGGGGCTCAATCAGCCCCAGCATTTT; V: TRBV27; J: TRBJ1-5; size: many; D: TRBD1
CDR3: CASWGRNTEAFF; DNA: TGTGCCAGCTGGGGCCGGAACACTGAAGCTTTCTTT; V: TRBV25-1; J: TRBJ1-1; size: many; D: NA
CDR3: CASSLRDIQETQYF; DNA: TGTGCCAGCAGCTTGAGGGACATCCAAGAGACCCAGTACTTC; V: TRBV7-9; J: TRBJ2-5; size: many; D: NA
CDR3: CASSQLIQNTEAFF; DNA: TGTGCCAGCAGTCAATTAATACAGAACACTGAAGCTTTCTTT; V: TRBV12-3/TRBV12-4; J: TRBJ1-1; size: many; D: NA
CDR3: CASSQGVLTEAFF; DNA: TGTGCCAGCAGCCAAGGGGTTTTGACTGAAGCTTTCTTT; V: TRBV14; J: TRBJ1-1; size: many; D: NA
CDR3: CASTQSIGRGTEAFF; DNA: TGTGCCAGCACCCAAAGTATAGGTCGGGGGACTGAAGCTTTCTTT; V: TRBV7-2; J: TRBJ1-1; size: NA; D: NA
CDR3: CASSLVEANSPLHF; DNA: TGCGCCAGCAGCTTGGTTGAAGCTAATTCACCCCTCCACTTT; V: TRBV5-1; J: TRBJ1-6; size: many; D: NA
CDR3: CSASYRSRKLFF; DNA: TGCAGTGCTAGCTACAGGAGTAGAAAACTGTTTTTT; V: TRBV20-1; J: TRBJ1-4; size: NA; D: NA
CDR3: CASSSGRSYNSPLHF; DNA: TGCGCCAGCAGTTCCGGGCGCTCCTATAATTCACCCCTCCACTTT; V: TRBV5-1; J: TRBJ1-6; size: many; D: NA
CDR3: CATSRRGGTDTQYF; DNA: TGTGCCACCAGCAGACGGGGGGGCACAGATACGCAGTATTTT; V: TRBV15; J: TRBJ2-3; size: many; D: TRBD2
CDR3: CASSSPGLANYEQYF; DNA: TGTGCCAGCAGTTCGCCGGGACTAGCTAACTACGAGCAGTACTTC; V: TRBV6-6; J: TRBJ2-7; size: many; D: TRBD2
CDR3: CSASAPRGKHQPQHF; DNA: TGCAGTGCTAGTGCCCCCAGGGGCAAACACCAGCCCCAGCATTTT; V: TRBV20-1; J: TRBJ1-5; size: many; D: NA
CDR3: CASQIDGTDTQYF; DNA: TGTGCCAGCCAAATCGACGGCACAGATACGCAGTATTTT; V: TRBV2; J: TRBJ2-3; size: many; D: NA
CDR3: CASSLRGAGNTIYF; DNA: TGCGCCAGCAGCCTCCGCGGGGCTGGAAACACCATATATTTT; V: TRBV5-1; J: TRBJ1-3; size: many; D: NA
CDR3: CASSQGTYRYPNEKLFF; DNA: TGCGCCAGCAGCCAAGGAACGTATCGATACCCTAATGAAAAACTGTTTTTT; V: TRBV4-1; J: TRBJ1-4; size: many; D: NA
CDR3: CASSPGLAGTDTQYF; DNA: TGCGCCAGCAGCCCGGGACTAGCGGGCACAGATACGCAGTATTTT; V: TRBV5-1; J: TRBJ2-3; size: many; D: TRBD2
CDR3: CATYSTVNTEAFF; DNA: TGTGCCACGTATAGTACAGTGAACACTGAAGCTTTCTTT; V: TRBV6-6; J: TRBJ1-1; size: few; D: NA
CDR3: CSARVGTSSYEQYF; DNA: TGCAGTGCTAGAGTAGGGACCTCGTCCTACGAGCAGTACTTC; V: TRBV20-1; J: TRBJ2-7; size: many; D: NA
CDR3: CASRQTGTTEAFF; DNA: TGTGCCAGCAGGCAGACAGGGACCACTGAAGCTTTCTTT; V: TRBV2; J: TRBJ1-1; size: many; D: TRBD1
CDR3: CASSFSRDSNQPQHF; DNA: TGTGCCAGCAGCTTTTCCCGAGATAGCAATCAGCCCCAGCATTTT; V: TRBV7-2; J: TRBJ1-5; size: many; D: NA
CDR3: CASGGQVGHEQYF; DNA: TGCGCCAGCGGCGGACAGGTTGGACACGAGCAGTACTTC; V: TRBV5-1; J: TRBJ2-7; size: many; D: TRBD1
CDR3: CSGDPHGSIQETQYF; DNA: TGCAGTGGTGACCCACACGGCTCGATTCAAGAGACCCAGTACTTC; V: TRBV20-1; J: TRBJ2-5; size: many; D: NA